The subject of this entry is one T cell receptor (beta chain). CDR1 MNHEY and CDR2 SVGEGT come from the germline V gene. V was cut by 2 bases and J by 4 bases, with 16 bases left in between. The CDR3 runs to 16 residues. Together with a sample-barcoded 5' primer, a J-beta primer mix was included in a second PCR lasting roughly 6 to 12 cycles. All cDNA molecules were each tagged by a template-switch adaptor with 12 random nucleotides. One entry per CDR3 protein results from TCRdb running MiXCR on the 5' RACE reads. The table has over 1,500,000 distinct CDR3 sequences, around 50% seen once; the top ten hold approximately 2.1%. This sample was included in a study of blood T cells in healthy people across ages.

This receptor was obtained from a woman in her forties in good health. This sequence joins TRBV6-2 or TRBV6-3 and TRBJ2-3; D call uncertain. Sequencing input: blood. The CDR3 is CASSYRNTIFADTQYF. The CDR3 DNA is TGTGCCAGCAGTTACCGTAATACTATATTCGCAGATACGCAGTATTTT.